This T cell receptor beta chain was sequenced for a study of blood T cell repertoires in COVID-19. Turning to the study itself: Acute-phase and convalescent COVID-19 samples originated in the United States, Italy and Spain. T cells, B-cell-depleted T cells, or PBMCs provided the cDNA or gDNA that served as material.

Trimming removed 3 bases at V and 0 bases at J, with 9 bases between. The CDR3 is made up of 15 amino acids. Germline-derived CDR1 and CDR2 are MGHDK and SYGVNS. How the authors handled the data: Amplified reference gene primers provided the basis for estimating nucleated cell counts. This table comes from immunoSEQ multiplex PCR, and its TCRdb copy is limited to in-frame clones, with some not included. That table furnishes V, J and clone size, whereas the DNA furnished D and trimming. The table lists approximately 210,000 clones, approximately 78% of them singletons. This TCR derives from a middle-aged woman with acute or convalescent COVID-19. The sample consisted of peripheral blood. The rearrangement uses TRBV25-1 and TRBJ2-1; TRBD2 is a possible D gene (5 bases). The CDR3 DNA is TGTGCCAGCAGTGAGAGAACTAGCTCCTACAATGAGCAGTTCTTC. It specifies CASSERTSSYNEQFF.